A selection of T cell receptor beta chains follows, all from one sample in a study of OX40 agonist ivuxolimab in advanced cancers. Profiling relied on immunoSEQ multiplex PCR, and the TCRdb table lists in-frame clones only, not all of them. The sample carries tens of thousands of clones, more than 85% recorded once. The source material was CD4+ or CD8+ T cells sorted from blood, sampled in a trial of the OX40 agonist ivuxolimab. These receptors all come from an adult with an advanced solid tumor such as melanoma, head and neck, liver or kidney cancer. Each CDR3 is given with its conserved first and last residue. D genes are given only for firm matches. Only part of the rows carry a size: once, few, many, or a class if the clone is expanded.

J | size | V | D | DNA | CDR3
TRBJ2-3 | . | TRBV9 | . | TGTGCCAGCAGCGTAGACCCCGGACAGGGGTGGGTTAGCGGGAGGTCCACAGATACGCAGTATTTT | CASSVDPGQGWVSGRSTDTQYF
TRBJ2-1 | . | TRBV7-9 | TRBD1 | TGTGCCAGCAGCCCGTACGACAGGGCCTCCTACAATGAGCAGTTCTTC | CASSPYDRASYNEQFF
TRBJ2-2 | . | TRBV7-2 | . | TGTGCCAGCAGCTTACTTCGGGGTTCGGGGGAGCTGTTTTTT | CASSLLRGSGELFF
TRBJ2-1 | . | TRBV27 | . | TGTGCCAGCAGTTTTTCGCCGGGCTCCTACAATGAGCAGTTCTTC | CASSFSPGSYNEQFF
TRBJ1-1 | . | TRBV5-6 | TRBD1 | TGTGCCAGCAGCTCGCAGGGGGGGAACACTGAAGCTTTCTTT | CASSSQGGNTEAFF
TRBJ2-3 | once | TRBV11-3 | . | TGTGCCAGCAGCTTAGGGAGGGTCCAGCGGACCACAGATACGCAGTATTTT | CASSLGRVQRTTDTQYF
TRBJ2-7 | . | TRBV27 | TRBD1 | TGTGCCAGCAGTTTCTATACCCCCGGCCCCTTTGGTGCAGGGACAGGGCAACCCTACGAGCAGTACTTC | CASSFYTPGPFGAGTGQPYEQYF
TRBJ1-2 | . | TRBV29-1 | TRBD1 | TGCAGCGTTGGTGGGACAGGGTATGGCTACACCTTC | CSVGGTGYGYTF
TRBJ2-7 | once | TRBV28 | . | TGTGCCAGCAGTTTCTTCGGGAGCCCCTCCTACGAGCAGTACTTC | CASSFFGSPSYEQYF
TRBJ2-7 | . | TRBV9 | TRBD2 | TGTGCCAGCAGCGGTGGACTAGCGGGAGGTAACTTGCAGTACTTC | CASSGGLAGGNLQYF
TRBJ1-4 | . | TRBV30 | . | TGTGCCTGGAATCTACAGGGCAATGAAAAACTGTTTTTT | CAWNLQGNEKLFF
TRBJ1-1 | . | TRBV30 | . | TGTGCCTGGAGTGTTGGCAGGGGAGGCACTGAAGCTTTCTTT | CAWSVGRGGTEAFF
TRBJ1-4 | . | TRBV1 | . | TGCACCAGCACCGTTCGCCCCCGGAGTGAAAAACTGTTTTTT | CTSTVRPRSEKLFF
TRBJ2-1 | . | TRBV9 | . | TGTGCCAGCAGCCCCCTCACAGGGACGGCGGGGAATGAGCAGTTCTTC | CASSPLTGTAGNEQFF
TRBJ2-1 | . | TRBV5-1 | TRBD1 | TGCGCCAGCAGCTTGAGACAGGGGGGTCCCTACAATGAGCAGTTCTTC | CASSLRQGGPYNEQFF
TRBJ2-2 | . | TRBV5-1 | TRBD1 | TGCGCCAGCAGCCCTCGGACAGGGGTTGGTGGCGGGGAGCTGTTTTTT | CASSPRTGVGGGELFF
TRBJ2-7 | . | TRBV30 | . | TGTGCCTGGAGTCCTACACTTACCTACGAGCAGTACTTC | CAWSPTLTYEQYF
TRBJ1-1 | . | TRBV10-3 | . | TGTGCCATCAGTGAGTCGACAGCCCAGCCAGCTTTCTTT | CAISESTAQPAFF
TRBJ2-6 | . | TRBV19 | TRBD1 | TGTGCCAGTAGGGACAGGGCTGGGGCCAACGTCCTGACTTTC | CASRDRAGANVLTF
TRBJ1-5 | once | TRBV2 | . | TGTGCCAGCAGGGAGAGGGTACAGGGCTCGCCCCAGCATTTT | CASRERVQGSPQHF
TRBJ2-7 | once | TRBV5-6 | . | TGTGCCAGCAGCTTACAGGGTAGGCTTTCCTACGAGCAGTACTTC | CASSLQGRLSYEQYF
TRBJ2-1 | . | TRBV5-1 | TRBD1 | TGCGCCAGCAGCTTGGGACAGGGGGCCAATGAGCAGTTCTTC | CASSLGQGANEQFF
TRBJ2-7 | . | TRBV2 | . | TGTGCCAGCAGCCGCACAGGGGTGGGGGGCTACGAGCAGTACTTC | CASSRTGVGGYEQYF
TRBJ1-3 | . | TRBV5-4 | . | TGTGCCAGCAGCTCGGCTGGTACGGGCTCTGGAAACACCATATATTTT | CASSSAGTGSGNTIYF
TRBJ2-5 | . | TRBV5-1 | TRBD1 | TGCGCCAGCAGCAGCGGAGACAGGGAGGAGACCCAGTACTTC | CASSSGDREETQYF
TRBJ2-7 | . | TRBV27 | TRBD2 | TGTGCCAGCAGTCTACGGGCTAGCGGGAGTTACGAGCAGTACTTC | CASSLRASGSYEQYF
TRBJ2-7 | . | TRBV19 | TRBD1 | TGTGCCAGTAGTATGATACAGGGGGCTGGGTACGAGCAGTACTTC | CASSMIQGAGYEQYF
TRBJ2-7 | . | TRBV7-6 | . | TGTGCCAGCAGCTTATCGGGTGGCTACGAGCAGTACTTC | CASSLSGGYEQYF
TRBJ1-4 | . | TRBV5-1 | TRBD1 | TGCGCCAGCAGCTTGGCCCCTGACAGGGGCCTTAATGAAAAACTGTTTTTT | CASSLAPDRGLNEKLFF
TRBJ1-1 | . | TRBV13 | . | TGTGCCAGCAGCCGGGGGACAGAAGCTTTCTTT | CASSRGTEAFF
TRBJ2-7 | . | TRBV10-3 | . | TGTGCCATCAGTGAGTCATCGGGACCCTACGAGCAGTACTTC | CAISESSGPYEQYF
TRBJ2-2 | . | TRBV29-1 | . | TGCAGCGTCGGATCTGGGGGCGGGAATTTTTACACCGGGGAGCTGTTTTTT | CSVGSGGGNFYTGELFF
TRBJ2-5 | . | TRBV19 | . | TGTGCCAGTAGTGCCGACTGGAGCAGGGAGACCCAGTACTTC | CASSADWSRETQYF
TRBJ2-7 | . | TRBV28 | . | TGTGCCAGCAGTTTGGTCGTGGCGGCACTACGAGGGCAGTACTTC | CASSLVVAALRGQYF
TRBJ1-2 | once | TRBV6-6 | . | TGTGCCAGCAGCCGTTTCTCGGGCCTTAAGGTCTATGGCTACACCTTC | CASSRFSGLKVYGYTF
TRBJ2-3 | . | TRBV2 | TRBD2 | TGTGCCAGCAGATACCCGGGACTAGCGGGGTCAGCTAGCACAGATACGCAGTATTTT | CASRYPGLAGSASTDTQYF
TRBJ2-7 | few | TRBV16 | . | TGTGCCAGCAGCCAATTTGGGGCTTGGGAGCAGTACTTC | CASSQFGAWEQYF
TRBJ1-2 | . | TRBV27 | . | TGTGCCAGCAGTTCATGGGAGGGGGTCTATGGCTACACCTTC | CASSSWEGVYGYTF
TRBJ2-7 | . | TRBV7-2 | . | TGTGCCAGCAGCCCCAGAGTCTCTAACGAGCAGTACTTC | CASSPRVSNEQYF
TRBJ1-2 | . | TRBV7-3 | . | TGTGCCAGCAGCGAACAGGGATCGGGCTATGGCTACACCTTC | CASSEQGSGYGYTF
TRBJ1-5 | . | TRBV7-2 | . | TGTGCCAGCAGTCCAACAGGGCCCTCAGGGCAGCCCCAGCATTTT | CASSPTGPSGQPQHF
TRBJ2-7 | . | TRBV10-2 | TRBD2 | TGCGCCAGCAGTGAGTTTGGACTAGTCTACGAGCAGTACTTC | CASSEFGLVYEQYF
TRBJ2-3 | . | TRBV18 | . | TGTGCCAGCTCACCACGCGAAAAGCGGAGCACAGATACGCAGTATTTT | CASSPREKRSTDTQYF
TRBJ1-1 | . | TRBV18 | . | TGTGCCAGCTCACCACTAGAGAACACTGAAGCTTTCTTT | CASSPLENTEAFF
TRBJ1-2 | few | TRBV9 | . | TGTGCCAGCAGCGTAGCGACAGATAACTATGGCTACACCTTC | CASSVATDNYGYTF
TRBJ1-3 | . | TRBV27 | . | TGTGCCAGCAGCGGACAGCCTACTGGAAACACCATATATTTT | CASSGQPTGNTIYF
TRBJ2-2 | . | TRBV4-2 | . | TGTGCCAGCAGCCAATCCACCCAGAGGGAGCTGTTTTTT | CASSQSTQRELFF
TRBJ2-6 | . | TRBV28 | . | TGTGCCAGCAGTCGTCCTGGGGCCAACGTCCTGACTTTC | CASSRPGANVLTF
TRBJ2-7 | . | TRBV28 | . | TGTGCCAGCAGTTCCTATCTAGGGCCTTTCGACGAGCAGTACTTC | CASSSYLGPFDEQYF
TRBJ2-7 | . | TRBV6-1 | . | TGTGCCAGCAGGGACTGGAGCTCCTACGAGCAGTACTTC | CASRDWSSYEQYF
TRBJ2-5 | . | TRBV6-5 | TRBD2 | TGTGCCAGCAGTCGACTAGCGGGAAAAGAGACCCAGTACTTC | CASSRLAGKETQYF